This TCR beta chain was recorded in a study of CD8 T cells in ankylosing spondylitis (dated by TCRdb to about 2017). For the study in its entirety: The study profiled T cell receptor beta repertoires in healthy donors and ankylosing spondylitis patients to find disease-linked TCR variants. In total, the full study cohort was made up of some 110 healthy donors and roughly 27 ankylosing spondylitis patients. Peripheral blood samples were taken, and synovial fluid was additionally collected from ankylosing spondylitis patients. Broad study findings and their caveats: A CD8+ phenotype was shown by the disease-linked clones, which were found at relatively low frequencies in peripheral blood. Some of the motif variants had been reported before in the synovial fluid and blood of reactive arthritis patients, a finding that suggests common disease-initiation mechanisms. According to the report, matched synovial fluid samples from ankylosing spondylitis patients were significantly enriched for the disease-linked clones. Blood from ankylosing spondylitis patients appeared to be characterized by a TCR beta motif made up of under ten highly homologous amino acid variants.

The listed sequencing device is Illumina HiSeq 2500. Quantitative 5'-RACE with molecular barcodes was the method used to prepare the TCR beta libraries. As for the authors' bioinformatics: Disease-linked TCR variants were identified with a new computational method built on a probabilistic model of VDJ rearrangement. The public sequencing data were trimmed at Q25 with fastp and processed into clonotypes with MiXCR by TCRdb, which kept only in-frame beta chains. Rows with a matching CDR3 protein are joined into one entry that keeps the most common DNA and genes. TCRdb, not the original authors, processed these V and J calls. The sample table shows under 450,000 distinct CDR3 sequences, and under 20% are seen once. The top ten clonotypes cover about 0.94% of the sample. CDR3 length: 14 amino acids, cysteine to phenylalanine. Kept here is only the CDR3 DNA, which spans 42 bases and is read in frame from base 1. V and J lose 3 bases and 1 base, and a span of 9 bases separates them.

A note on this clonotype: The antigen it recognizes is unknown. Per-base qualities were not stored, and no clone one base away is much larger.

The sequence was collected from a male donor with ankylosing spondylitis. Source material: blood, either unsorted or a sorted T cell fraction (not recorded which). This sequence uses TRBV12-3 or TRBV12-4 and TRBJ2-5, with TRBD2 tentatively as D gene (6 bases match). The CDR3 is CASSFGGVQETQYF. The DNA sequence is TGTGCCAGCAGTTTCGGCGGGGTCCAAGAGACCCAGTACTTC.